The 30 T cell receptor beta chains below come from one sample, sequenced in a study of early T cells in non-severe SARS-CoV-2 infection. TCRdb passed the 5' RACE reads through MiXCR, listing each CDR3 protein once. This table has approximately 66,000 distinct CDR3 sequences, 12% appearing once. This sample comprised whole blood, obtained at baseline. All receptors come from an adult who was a healthcare worker with PCR-confirmed SARS-CoV-2 infection or an uninfected control (not recorded which). The donor label of this sample is uncertain.

This chain uses TRBV18 with TRBJ2-1; TRBD2 matches 9 bases. V dropped 1 base and J dropped 4; count of bases not matched to a gene: 5. The CDR3 spans 16 residues. Per germline, CDR1 KGHSH and CDR2 LQKENI. The CDR3 coding sequence is TGTGCCAGCTCACCACGGATAGCGGGGGAGTACAATGAGCAGTTCTTC. Its translation: CASSPRIAGEYNEQFF.

The chain combines TRBV12-3 or TRBV12-4 with TRBJ2-2; TRBD1 or TRBD2 may be the D gene (6 bases each). The CDR3 is made up of 13 amino acids. Trimming left V 6 bases short and J 7 bases short, with 12 bases between. The CDR3 region has the DNA TGTGCCAGCAGCCAACAGGGAGGCGGGGAGCTGTTTTTT. Its protein product is CASSQQGGGELFF.

The chain uses TRBV7-2 and TRBJ2-5, with a weak D call TRBD2 (5 bases). The CDR3 runs to 14 residues. CDR1 SGHTA and CDR2 FQGNSA come from the germline V gene. Trimming removed 5 bases from V and 10 bases from J, with 20 bases in between. DNA of the CDR3: TGTGCCAGCAGCCGCGACTCGAGCTTACGGGACCAGTACTTC. Protein sequence: CASSRDSSLRDQYF.

The chain recombines TRBV12-3 or TRBV12-4 with TRBJ1-2; D is possibly TRBD1 (6 bases). V shed 8 bases and J shed 11 bases, with 21 bases lying between them. The CDR3 consists of 13 residues. The CDR3 nucleotides read TGTGCCAGCGTCCAGGAGGCAACAGGGAGGTACACCTTC. It specifies CASVQEATGRYTF.

In this sample, this clonotype turned up a few times. The chain employs TRBV11-2 and TRBJ2-5, with 8 bases identical to TRBD2. The junction had 6 bases not matched to a gene; V was cut back by 5 bases and J by 4 bases. This CDR3 comprises 14 residues. CDR1 is SGHAT and CDR2 is FQNNGV in the germline V gene. This chain's CDR3 is CASSRGGRLETQYF. For the CDR3, the DNA is TGTGCCAGCAGCCGCGGGGGGCGGCTAGAGACCCAGTACTTC.

The chain employs TRBV5-8 and TRBJ2-5; 13 bases line up with TRBD2. Germline loops: CDR1 SGHTS, CDR2 YDEGEE. V lost 4 bases and J lost 4; bases outside the gene matches: 10. This CDR3 spans 17 amino acids. Here the CDR3 reads CASSQDPWTSGGETQYF. DNA for the CDR3: TGTGCCAGCAGCCAAGACCCTTGGACTAGCGGGGGAGAGACCCAGTACTTC. Full variable domain (rest looked up from reference TRBV5-8 and TRBJ2-5): EAGVTQSPTHLIKTRGQQATLRCSPISGHTSVYWYQQALGLGLQFLLWYDEGEERNRGNFPPRFSGRQFPNYSSELNVNALELEDSALYLCASSQDPWTSGGETQYFGPGTRLLVL.

The chain couples TRBV4-1 to TRBJ1-1; D gene ambiguous. The CDR3 consists of 15 residues. V lost 1 base, J lost 3 bases, and 12 bases lay in between. Germline V lookup: CDR1 MGHRA, CDR2 YSYEKL. The CDR3 nucleotides are TGCGCCAGCAGCCAAGCCGGACTGGTGGACACTGAAGCTTTCTTT. Protein product: CASSQAGLVDTEAFF.

This clonotype has only a few counts. The chain employs TRBV6-1 and TRBJ2-1; 7 nucleotides agree with TRBD1. CDR1 and CDR2 from the germline V gene are MNHNS and SASEGT. Trimming at V came to 4 bases and at J to 0 bases, leaving 3 bases not matched to a gene. This CDR3 has 15 residues. CDR3 in amino acids: CASSGTGGSYNEQFF. DNA of the CDR3: TGTGCCAGCAGTGGGACAGGAGGCTCCTACAATGAGCAGTTCTTC.

This clonotype was recorded a few times. The chain carries TRBV15 and TRBJ2-4, with 7 bases fitting TRBD1. The germline V gene has CDR1 LNHNV and CDR2 YYDKDF (reference sequence). There are 16 residues in the CDR3. J gave up 0 bases and V 6 bases, and 8 bases lay outside the gene matches. This CDR3 reads CATRTQGGRAKNIQYF. CDR3 bases: TGTGCCACCAGGACTCAAGGGGGCCGAGCCAAAAACATTCAGTACTTC.

J is TRBJ1-4 and V is TRBV14, with TRBD1 as a possible D gene (6 bases). The V gene's germline CDR1 is SGHDN and CDR2 FVKESK. The CDR3 consists of 15 residues. Trimming removed 5 bases from V and 4 bases from J, with 14 bases in between. The CDR3 loop reads CASSLHGTINEKLFF. CDR3 coding DNA: TGTGCCAGCAGCTTACACGGGACAATTAATGAAAAACTGTTTTTT.

This clonotype was found a few times. The chain uses TRBV20-1 and TRBJ2-3; 9 bases map to TRBD1. CDR1 DFQATT and CDR2 SNEGSKA come from the germline V gene (reference sequence). V lost 0 bases to trimming and J lost 8 bases; unmatched junction nucleotides: 9. The CDR3 spans 15 residues. In DNA form, the CDR3 reads TGCAGTGCTAGAGATCCGGGACAGGGAGGAGGTACGCAGTATTTT. Its protein product is CSARDPGQGGGTQYF.

The rearrangement links TRBV6-1 to TRBJ2-1, with D possibly matching TRBD2 (6 bases). This CDR3 has 15 amino acids. V was clipped by 0 bases and J by 0 bases, with 6 bases between them. In germline, CDR1 is MNHNS, CDR2 SASEGT. CDR3 coding DNA: TGTGCCAGCAGTGAAGCGGGGGGCTCCTACAATGAGCAGTTCTTC. Amino acids: CASSEAGGSYNEQFF.

This clonotype showed up just a few times. This chain connects TRBV6-1 to TRBJ1-2; D might be TRBD1 (5 bases). Germline CDR1 reads MNHNS; CDR2 reads SASEGT. Trimming stripped 5 bases from V and 2 bases from J, with 15 bases between. The CDR3 loop spans 15 amino acids. The chain's CDR3 is CASSPQTDLNYGYTF. The CDR3 nucleotides are TGTGCCAGCAGTCCTCAGACAGACCTCAACTATGGCTACACCTTC.

This clonotype was observed many times. This rearrangement joins TRBV9 to TRBJ2-2; D possibly matches TRBD1 or TRBD2 (5 bases each). Germline-derived CDR1 and CDR2 are SGDLS and YYNGEE. The CDR3 sequence is 14 residues long. Trimming shortened V by 3 bases and J by 4 bases, and 10 bases separated the two germline ends. The chain's CDR3 is CASSARDVTGELFF. The CDR3 region has the DNA TGTGCCAGCAGCGCCCGGGACGTCACCGGGGAGCTGTTTTTT.

This clonotype has ten or more counts. V is TRBV11-2 and J is TRBJ2-5; 9 bases map to TRBD2. This CDR3 region has 15 residues. V was clipped by 5 bases and J by 5 bases; unmatched bases: 9. Germline lookup yields CDR1 SGHAT and CDR2 FQNNGV. CDR3: CASSQVAGGHETQYF. CDR3 nucleotide sequence: TGTGCCAGCAGCCAGGTGGCGGGGGGGCACGAGACCCAGTACTTC.

The chain is built from TRBV10-2 and TRBJ2-2, with D hard to call. This CDR3 region has 14 residues. V lost 0 bases, J lost 7 bases, and 9 bases lay in between. Per the germline V gene, CDR1 is WSHSY and CDR2 is SAAADI. The CDR3 sequence is CASSESAVFGELFF. The CDR3 coding sequence is TGCGCCAGCAGTGAGTCGGCGGTTTTCGGGGAGCTGTTTTTT.

The table lists this clonotype with a few counts. The chain links TRBV15 to TRBJ2-6; no clear D. Germline CDR1 LNHNV, CDR2 YYDKDF (reference sequence). The CDR3 extends over 17 amino acids. Trimming took off 1 base at V and 0 bases at J, with 10 bases between the two ends. DNA for the CDR3: TGTGCCACCAGCAGAGGTGTGGGCAACTCTGGGGCCAACGTCCTGACTTTC. The encoded protein is CATSRGVGNSGANVLTF.

CDR3 sequence: CASSQDPPVGAFF. CDR3 sequence (DNA): TGCGCCAGCAGCCAAGATCCTCCCGTTGGGGCTTTCTTT. The V gene is TRBV4-1, the J gene TRBJ1-1; no firm D call. Germline values: CDR1 MGHRA, CDR2 YSYEKL. V was shortened by 0 bases and J by 11 bases, with 13 bases between the two germline ends. The CDR3 is 13 residues long.

The V and J genes are TRBV10-3 and TRBJ1-3; no definite D call. Trimming removed 8 bases from V and 4 bases from J, with 12 bases in between. This CDR3 comprises 13 residues. CDR1 and CDR2 from the germline V gene are ENHRY and SYGVKD. The CDR3 is CAIGPVAGNTIYF. The CDR3 DNA is TGTGCCATCGGACCCGTGGCCGGAAACACCATATATTTT.

This chain uses TRBV5-4 with TRBJ2-2; 9 bases agree with TRBD2. The V and J ends lost 0 bases and 2 bases, in that order; junction bases with no gene match: 5. This CDR3 is 17 amino acids long. In germline, CDR1 is SGHNT, CDR2 YYREEE (reference sequence). CDR3 sequence reads: CASSLAIAGANTGELFF. As DNA, the CDR3 is TGTGCCAGCAGCTTGGCAATAGCGGGGGCCAACACCGGGGAGCTGTTTTTT.

There are many counts of this clonotype. The chain recombines TRBV20-1 with TRBJ2-2; 8 bases fit TRBD2. There are 17 residues in the CDR3. Germline CDR1 DFQATT, CDR2 SNEGSKA (reference sequence). V trimming: 1 base; J trimming: 1 base; junction bases outside the gene matches: 8. The chain's CDR3 is CSARVGGGPVNTGELFF. The DNA of the CDR3 is TGCAGTGCTAGAGTGGGCGGGGGGCCGGTGAACACCGGGGAGCTGTTTTTT.

The J gene is TRBJ2-2, the V gene TRBV5-1; no clear D gene. The length of the CDR3 is 13 residues. The V end was cut by 1 base, the J end by 5 bases, with 6 bases between. Germline CDR1 and CDR2: SGHRS and YFSETQ. CDR3 nucleotide sequence: TGCGCCAGCAGCTTGTCTCTTACCGGGGAGCTGTTTTTT. This codes for CASSLSLTGELFF.

This clonotype has just a few counts. The chain has TRBV7-9 and TRBJ1-1; D possibly corresponds to TRBD1 (5 bases). CDR1 SEHNR and CDR2 FQNEAQ come from the germline V gene (reference sequence). This CDR3 region has 14 residues. Between the trimmed V and J ends, which lost 6 bases and 1 base, there was a span of 12 bases. The CDR3 sequence is CASSTLQGNTEAFF. Here the CDR3 DNA reads TGTGCCAGCAGTACACTTCAGGGGAACACTGAAGCTTTCTTT.

The CDR3 loop is CASTLTGTKQETQYF. CDR3 DNA: TGTGCCAGCACCTTGACCGGGACGAAGCAAGAGACCCAGTACTTC. The genes are TRBV9 and TRBJ2-5; either TRBD1 or TRBD2 may fit D (5 bases each). Germline-derived CDR1 and CDR2 are SGDLS and YYNGEE. V lost 6 bases and J lost 2, with 17 bases in between. The CDR3 has 15 amino acids.

The genes are TRBV6-6 and TRBJ2-1, with no clear D. Germline lookup yields CDR1 MNHNY and CDR2 SVGAGI (reference sequence). Trimming shortened V by 2 bases and J by 6 bases, and 11 bases separated the two germline ends. This CDR3 contains 14 residues. The CDR3 loop is CASSYLDPGNEQFF. DNA for the CDR3: TGTGCCAGCAGTTACCTCGACCCGGGCAATGAGCAGTTCTTC.

This chain links TRBV29-1 with TRBJ1-1, with D perhaps TRBD1 (5 bases). The CDR3 is 13 residues long. The V gene lost 3 bases and the J gene lost 1 base, with 9 bases spanning the gap. Germline assignment: CDR1 SQVTM and CDR2 ANQGSEA. The chain's CDR3 is CSVDRQTNTEAFF. CDR3 nucleotide sequence: TGCAGCGTTGATAGACAGACGAACACTGAAGCTTTCTTT.

This clonotype was seen a handful of times. The chain combines TRBV7-2 with TRBJ2-5, with D perhaps matching TRBD1 or TRBD2 (7 bases each). The germline V gene encodes CDR1 SGHTA and CDR2 FQGNSA. The CDR3 covers 15 residues. Trimming removed 5 bases at V and 2 bases at J, with 15 bases between. This CDR3 reads CASSREQGGQETQYF. CDR3 bases: TGTGCCAGCAGCCGCGAGCAGGGGGGGCAAGAGACCCAGTACTTC.

The rearrangement joins TRBV10-2 to TRBJ2-7; a weak D match, TRBD2 (5 bases). This CDR3 has 13 amino acids. The V gene's germline CDR1 is WSHSY and CDR2 SAAADI. The V gene lost 4 bases and the J gene lost 2 bases, with 9 bases spanning the gap. CDR3: CASSVGETYEQYV. Here the CDR3 DNA reads TGCGCCAGCAGTGTCGGGGAGACCTACGAGCAGTACGTC.

A few counts support this clonotype. The rearrangement joins TRBV2 to TRBJ2-2, with 7 bases that match TRBD2. In germline, CDR1 is SNHLY, CDR2 FYNNEI. With V trimmed by 2 bases and J by 5 bases, 8 bases remained unmatched. This CDR3 has 16 amino acids. The CDR3 spells CASSERAGTTTGELFF. The CDR3 DNA sequence: TGTGCCAGCAGTGAAAGAGCCGGGACTACTACCGGGGAGCTGTTTTTT.

The rearrangement joins TRBV6-6 to TRBJ1-2; 8 nucleotides align to TRBD1. Trimming removed 4 bases from V and 6 bases from J; junction bases left unmatched: 4. This CDR3 contains 13 residues. In germline, CDR1 is MNHNY, CDR2 SVGAGI (reference sequence). In DNA form, the CDR3 reads TGTGCCAGCAGTTCCCGACAGGGGAATGGCTACACCTTC. It yields the protein CASSSRQGNGYTF.